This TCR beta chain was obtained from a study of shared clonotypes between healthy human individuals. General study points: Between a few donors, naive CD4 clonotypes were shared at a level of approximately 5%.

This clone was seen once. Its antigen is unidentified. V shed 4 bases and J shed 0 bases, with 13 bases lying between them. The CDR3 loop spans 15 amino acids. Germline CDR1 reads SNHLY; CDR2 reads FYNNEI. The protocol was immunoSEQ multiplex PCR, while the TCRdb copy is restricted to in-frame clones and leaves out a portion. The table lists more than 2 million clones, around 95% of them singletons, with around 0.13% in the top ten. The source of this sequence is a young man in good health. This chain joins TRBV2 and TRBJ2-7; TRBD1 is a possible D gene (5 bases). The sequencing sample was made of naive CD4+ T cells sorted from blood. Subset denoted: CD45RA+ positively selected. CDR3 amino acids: CASSVGPGSSYEQYF. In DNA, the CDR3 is TGTGCCAGCAGTGTCGGCCCAGGGTCCTCCTACGAGCAGTACTTC. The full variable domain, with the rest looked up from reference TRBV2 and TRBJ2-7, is EPEVTQTPSHQVTQMGQEVILRCVPISNHLYFYWYRQILGQKVEFLVSFYNNEISEKSEIFDDQFSVERPDGSNFTLKIRSTKLEDSAMYFCASSVGPGSSYEQYFGPGTRLTVT.